These T cell receptor beta chains were read from a single sample in a study of cytotoxic CD8 clonotypes in ibrutinib-treated CLL. The table came from immunoSEQ multiplex PCR; TCRdb's copy has only in-frame clones and leaves some out. The sample holds a few hundred thousand clones, 67% seen once. The sequencing here drew on PBMCs, taken after 36 months of ibrutinib treatment. The receptor set was obtained from a human donor with chronic lymphocytic leukemia. Each CDR3 is given with its conserved first and last residue. A D gene is named only where the DNA matches it firmly. The listing skips clone size in some rows; elsewhere it reads once, few, many or a size class.

V gene: TRBV28; clone size: few; J gene: TRBJ1-2; D gene: NA; CDR3 DNA: TGTGCCAGCAGTTTATACAGGGACTACACCTTC; CDR3 protein: CASSLYRDYTF
V gene: TRBV5-6; clone size: NA; J gene: TRBJ1-1; D gene: NA; CDR3 DNA: TGTGCCAGCAGCTTGGGCCCCGTCCTAATTGGAGCTTTCTTT; CDR3 protein: CASSLGPVLIGAFF
V gene: TRBV27; clone size: many; J gene: TRBJ2-2; D gene: TRBD1; CDR3 DNA: TGTGCCAGCAGTTTCCGACAGGGGGCGGGCGGGGAGCTGTTTTTT; CDR3 protein: CASSFRQGAGGELFF
V gene: TRBV5-1; clone size: NA; J gene: TRBJ2-3; D gene: TRBD2; CDR3 DNA: TGCGCCAGCAGCTTGGATTCACGGCTAGCGGGGCCCGATACGCAGTATTTT; CDR3 protein: CASSLDSRLAGPDTQYF
V gene: TRBV15; clone size: NA; J gene: TRBJ1-4; D gene: NA; CDR3 DNA: TGTGCCACCAGCAGAGACTACAATGAAAAACTGTTTTTT; CDR3 protein: CATSRDYNEKLFF
V gene: TRBV5-1; clone size: NA; J gene: TRBJ2-7; D gene: TRBD1; CDR3 DNA: TGCGCCAGCAGCCACGACAGGGGAGGAATCTACGAGCAGTACTTC; CDR3 protein: CASSHDRGGIYEQYF
V gene: TRBV27; clone size: NA; J gene: TRBJ2-5; D gene: TRBD2; CDR3 DNA: TGTGCCAGCAGTTTATTGACTAGCAGCGAGACCCAGTACTTC; CDR3 protein: CASSLLTSSETQYF
V gene: TRBV18; clone size: NA; J gene: TRBJ2-7; D gene: NA; CDR3 DNA: TGTGCCAGCTCACCAAGAACGGCTAGCTCCTACGAGCAGTACTTC; CDR3 protein: CASSPRTASSYEQYF
V gene: TRBV19; clone size: NA; J gene: TRBJ2-5; D gene: NA; CDR3 DNA: TGTGCCAGTACCCACTTCGGGACCCAGTACTTC; CDR3 protein: CASTHFGTQYF
V gene: TRBV28; clone size: NA; J gene: TRBJ2-7; D gene: TRBD2; CDR3 DNA: TGTGCCAGCACCCTTAGCGGGAGGGCAACCTACGAGCAGTACTTC; CDR3 protein: CASTLSGRATYEQYF
V gene: TRBV29-1; clone size: NA; J gene: TRBJ2-1; D gene: NA; CDR3 DNA: TGCAGCGTTGAAGAATGGGGCCAGGTGGCAGGACCTTGTGAGCAGTTCTTC; CDR3 protein: CSVEEWGQVAGPCEQFF
V gene: TRBV28; clone size: NA; J gene: TRBJ1-1; D gene: NA; CDR3 DNA: TGTGCCAGCAGTTTCCTGGGGGGAAACACTGAAGCTTTCTTT; CDR3 protein: CASSFLGGNTEAFF
V gene: TRBV9; clone size: NA; J gene: TRBJ2-1; D gene: NA; CDR3 DNA: TGTGCCAGCAGCGTCAGTCAGAATGAGCAGTTCTTC; CDR3 protein: CASSVSQNEQFF
V gene: TRBV13; clone size: few; J gene: TRBJ2-7; D gene: NA; CDR3 DNA: TGTGCCAGCAGCTTTAGCGGGACAGGGCTGTACGAGCAGTACTTC; CDR3 protein: CASSFSGTGLYEQYF
V gene: TRBV6-1; clone size: NA; J gene: TRBJ1-2; D gene: NA; CDR3 DNA: TGTGCCAGCAGTGAAGTAACAGGGAACTATGGCTACACCTTC; CDR3 protein: CASSEVTGNYGYTF
V gene: TRBV6-5; clone size: once; J gene: TRBJ1-5; D gene: NA; CDR3 DNA: TGTGCCAGCAGACGTACAGGGAATCAGCCCCAGCATTTT; CDR3 protein: CASRRTGNQPQHF
V gene: TRBV28; clone size: NA; J gene: TRBJ2-1; D gene: NA; CDR3 DNA: TGTGCCAGCAGGCCAAGGGACATATACAATGAGCAGTTCTTC; CDR3 protein: CASRPRDIYNEQFF
V gene: TRBV4-1; clone size: NA; J gene: TRBJ2-2; D gene: TRBD2; CDR3 DNA: TGCGCCAGCCGTCGGCCGACTAGCGGGAGAGACACCGGGGAGCTGTTTTTT; CDR3 protein: CASRRPTSGRDTGELFF
V gene: TRBV29-1; clone size: NA; J gene: TRBJ2-7; D gene: NA; CDR3 DNA: TGCAGCGCCGGTCGGGGGCGGACCCTTTACGAGCAGTACTTC; CDR3 protein: CSAGRGRTLYEQYF
V gene: TRBV28; clone size: NA; J gene: TRBJ2-7; D gene: TRBD1; CDR3 DNA: TGTGCCAGCAGCCGACAGGGGGCCTACGAGCAGTACTTC; CDR3 protein: CASSRQGAYEQYF
V gene: TRBV4-1; clone size: few; J gene: TRBJ2-7; D gene: TRBD1; CDR3 DNA: TGCGCCAGCAGCCAAAGGGGGACAGGGGGCCCCTACGAGCAGTACTTC; CDR3 protein: CASSQRGTGGPYEQYF
V gene: TRBV15; clone size: NA; J gene: TRBJ2-3; D gene: NA; CDR3 DNA: TGTGCCACCAGCAGAGTGGGCGGGGGCTACGATACGCAGTATTTT; CDR3 protein: CATSRVGGGYDTQYF
V gene: TRBV9; clone size: NA; J gene: TRBJ1-3; D gene: TRBD1; CDR3 DNA: TGTGCCAGCAGCTCCCCCGGGACAGGAGGAAACACCATATATTTT; CDR3 protein: CASSSPGTGGNTIYF
V gene: TRBV19; clone size: NA; J gene: TRBJ2-7; D gene: NA; CDR3 DNA: TGTGCCAGTAGTATACGCCATATCCCCACCTACGAGCAGTACTTC; CDR3 protein: CASSIRHIPTYEQYF
V gene: TRBV5-4; clone size: NA; J gene: TRBJ2-7; D gene: NA; CDR3 DNA: TGTGCCAGCAGCTTGATGGGGGGGGCCCCTCGGGAGCAGTACTTC; CDR3 protein: CASSLMGGAPREQYF
V gene: TRBV2; clone size: NA; J gene: TRBJ2-5; D gene: NA; CDR3 DNA: TGTGCCAGCAGTCCCCGACTGAGGCGGGAGACCCAGTACTTC; CDR3 protein: CASSPRLRRETQYF
V gene: TRBV7-2; clone size: NA; J gene: TRBJ2-1; D gene: NA; CDR3 DNA: TGTGCCAGCAGCTTACCCCCCGCGGGGTACTCCTACAATGAGCAGTTCTTC; CDR3 protein: CASSLPPAGYSYNEQFF
V gene: TRBV23-1; clone size: NA; J gene: TRBJ1-5; D gene: NA; CDR3 DNA: TGCGCCAGCAGTCCCTGTTCGGGGGGCTTCCAGCCCCAGCATTTT; CDR3 protein: CASSPCSGGFQPQHF
V gene: TRBV9; clone size: NA; J gene: TRBJ2-7; D gene: NA; CDR3 DNA: TGTGCCAGCAGCGTAGGGAGTGACGAGCAGTACTTC; CDR3 protein: CASSVGSDEQYF
V gene: TRBV4-1; clone size: NA; J gene: TRBJ2-5; D gene: NA; CDR3 DNA: TGCGCCAGCAGCCAAGGGTCCCTAATTCGGCCCGGGACAATCCAAGAGACCCAGTACTTC; CDR3 protein: CASSQGSLIRPGTIQETQYF
V gene: TRBV6-5; clone size: medium-sized; J gene: TRBJ1-2; D gene: NA; CDR3 DNA: TGTGCCATCAAGCCCTGGGGGAACTATGGCTACACCTTC; CDR3 protein: CAIKPWGNYGYTF